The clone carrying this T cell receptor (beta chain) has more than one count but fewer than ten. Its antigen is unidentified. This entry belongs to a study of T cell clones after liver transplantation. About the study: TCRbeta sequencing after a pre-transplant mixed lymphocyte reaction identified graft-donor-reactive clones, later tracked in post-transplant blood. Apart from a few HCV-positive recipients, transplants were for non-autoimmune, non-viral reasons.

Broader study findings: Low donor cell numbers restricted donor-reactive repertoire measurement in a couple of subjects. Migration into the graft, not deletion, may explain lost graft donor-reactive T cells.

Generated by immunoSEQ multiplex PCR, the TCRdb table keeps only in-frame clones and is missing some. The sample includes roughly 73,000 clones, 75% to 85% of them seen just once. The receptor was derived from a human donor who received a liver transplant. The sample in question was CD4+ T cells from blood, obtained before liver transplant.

The CDR3 region has the DNA TGTGCCAGCGGGAGAGACGAGCAGTACTTC. Its translation: CASGRDEQYF. The genes are TRBV27 and TRBJ2-7; D might be TRBD2 (5 bases). Germline V gene data show CDR1 as MNHEY and CDR2 as SMNVEV (reference sequence). The CDR3 length is 10 residues. Trimming pared 8 bases from V and 5 bases from J, leaving 7 bases between.